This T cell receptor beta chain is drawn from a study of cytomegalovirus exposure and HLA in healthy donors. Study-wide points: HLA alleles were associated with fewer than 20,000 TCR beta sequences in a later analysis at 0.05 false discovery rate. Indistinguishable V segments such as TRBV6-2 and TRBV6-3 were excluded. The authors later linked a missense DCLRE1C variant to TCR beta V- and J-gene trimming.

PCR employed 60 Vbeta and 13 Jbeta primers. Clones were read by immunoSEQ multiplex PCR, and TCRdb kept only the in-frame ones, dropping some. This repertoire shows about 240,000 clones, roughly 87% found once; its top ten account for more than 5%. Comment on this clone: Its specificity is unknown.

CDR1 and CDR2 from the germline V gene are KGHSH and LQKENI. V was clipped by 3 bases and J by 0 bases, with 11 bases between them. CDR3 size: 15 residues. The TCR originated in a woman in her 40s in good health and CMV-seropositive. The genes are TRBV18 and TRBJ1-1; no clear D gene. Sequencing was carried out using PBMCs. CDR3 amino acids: CASSPSVNMNTEAFF. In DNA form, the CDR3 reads TGTGCCAGCTCACCCTCCGTAAACATGAACACTGAAGCTTTCTTT. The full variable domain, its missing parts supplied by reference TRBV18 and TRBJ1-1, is NAGVMQNPRHLVRRRGQEARLRCSPMKGHSHVYWYRQLPEEGLKFMVYLQKENIIDESGMPKERFSAEFPKEGPSILRIQQVVRGDSAAYFCASSPSVNMNTEAFFGQGTRLTVV.